This T cell receptor (beta chain) comes out of a study of regulatory T cells in long-lasting Graves disease. Time point meaning: persistent/refractory GD, antithyroid drugs over 5 years with positive TRAb. PBMC RNA was the source of the TCR library. CDR1 and CDR2 (germline): SGDLS, YYNGEE. This CDR3 comprises 17 residues. J lost 11 bases, V lost 3 bases, and 12 bases had no gene match. The TCR beta library used iRepertoire HTBI primers with Arm-PCR amplification of CDR3. TCRdb re-derived calls from the multiplex PCR reads in MiXCR, one entry per CDR3 protein. The table records about 660,000 distinct CDR3 sequences, about 30% of them present only once.

The genes are TRBV9 and TRBJ2-2, with TRBD2 matching 14 bases. The sequence derives from a female donor with Graves disease. The sample consisted of peripheral blood mononuclear cells (PBMCs), taken when the disease was refractory, from a patient treated with antithyroid drugs. The CDR3 reads CASSGTSGRPPAIELFF. The CDR3 DNA is TGTGCCAGCAGCGGGACTAGCGGGAGGCCCCCGGCTATTGAGCTGTTTTTT.